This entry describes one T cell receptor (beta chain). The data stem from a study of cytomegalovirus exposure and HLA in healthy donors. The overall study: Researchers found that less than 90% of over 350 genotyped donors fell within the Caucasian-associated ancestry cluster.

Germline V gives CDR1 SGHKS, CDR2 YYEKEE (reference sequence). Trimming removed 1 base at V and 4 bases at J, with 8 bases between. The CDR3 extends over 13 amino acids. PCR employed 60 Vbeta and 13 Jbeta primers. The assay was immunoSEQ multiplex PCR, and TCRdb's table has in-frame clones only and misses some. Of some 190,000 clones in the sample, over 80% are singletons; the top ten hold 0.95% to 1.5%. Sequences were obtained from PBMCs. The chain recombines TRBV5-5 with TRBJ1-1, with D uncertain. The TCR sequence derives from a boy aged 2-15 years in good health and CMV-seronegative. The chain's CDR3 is CASSLMRGTEAFF. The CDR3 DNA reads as TGTGCCAGCAGCTTGATGCGGGGCACTGAAGCTTTCTTT.